This T cell receptor (beta chain) was identified during a study of T cells in localized non-small cell lung cancer. The data were produced by immunoSEQ multiplex PCR, yet TCRdb's version contains in-frame clones alone and is incomplete. The top ten clones hold around 20% of a sample with a few thousand clones, over 20% of them seen once. Trimming at V came to 3 bases and at J to 3 bases, leaving 5 bases not matched to a gene. The CDR3 has 15 amino acids. In germline, CDR1 is MDHEN, CDR2 SYDVKM. About this clone itself: The antigen is unknown.

Study results and limitations: In adjacent lung, a median roughly 60 of the top 100 tumor clones were found.

The receptor comes from a male donor aged 60 or older with stage II lung adenocarcinoma. This specimen was normal lung tissue next to the tumor, taken before any cancer treatment. This chain uses TRBV28 with TRBJ2-1, with TRBD1 matching 7 bases. The CDR3 reads CASSFGGQSYNEQFF. CDR3 nucleotide sequence: TGTGCCAGCAGTTTTGGGGGACAGAGCTACAATGAGCAGTTCTTC.